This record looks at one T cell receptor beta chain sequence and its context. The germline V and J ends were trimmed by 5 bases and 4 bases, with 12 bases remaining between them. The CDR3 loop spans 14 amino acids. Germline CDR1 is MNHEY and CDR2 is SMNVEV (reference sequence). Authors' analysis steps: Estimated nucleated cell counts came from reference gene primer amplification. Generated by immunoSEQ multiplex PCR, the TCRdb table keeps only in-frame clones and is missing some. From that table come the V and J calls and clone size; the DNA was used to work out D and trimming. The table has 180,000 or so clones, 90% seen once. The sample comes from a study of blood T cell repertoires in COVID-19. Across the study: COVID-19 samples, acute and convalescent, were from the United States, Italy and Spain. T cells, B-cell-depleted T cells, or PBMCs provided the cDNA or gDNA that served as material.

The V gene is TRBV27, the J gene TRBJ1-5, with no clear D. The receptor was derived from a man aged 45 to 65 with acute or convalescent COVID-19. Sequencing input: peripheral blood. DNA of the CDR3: TGTGCCAGCAGTCCGTGGGGAGCAAATCAGCCCCAGCATTTT. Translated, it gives CASSPWGANQPQHF.